The TCR beta chain under discussion was sequenced for a study of blood T cell repertoires in COVID-19. Study-wide context: Sources were T cells, B-cell-depleted T cells, or PBMCs; the material itself was cDNA or gDNA.

Trimming stripped 4 bases from V and 8 bases from J, with 12 bases between. The CDR3 covers 13 residues. The germline V gene encodes CDR1 SGHTA and CDR2 FQGTGA. How the authors handled the data: Amplification of reference gene primers provided the estimated nucleated cell counts. Some clones are missing from TCRdb's copy, which holds only in-frame ones; the method was immunoSEQ multiplex PCR. V and J calls and clone size are copied from that table; D and trimming were computed from the DNA. The data hold about 160,000 clones, with roughly 83% observed a single time. The receptor was isolated from a woman aged 80 or older with active or convalescent COVID-19. The sample was peripheral blood. The gene calls are TRBV7-3 and TRBJ2-1; D is uncertain. The CDR3: CASSSNREDEQFF. CDR3 nucleotide sequence: TGTGCCAGCAGCTCCAACCGAGAGGATGAGCAGTTCTTC.